These 26 T cell receptor beta chains originate from one sample sequenced in a study of identical twins. TCRdb reanalysed the 5' RACE reads using MiXCR and keeps one entry per CDR3 protein. Found here are hundreds of thousands of distinct CDR3 sequences, about 20% of them singletons; the top ten hold about 0.5%. Separately, the same data were catalogued under a study of yellow fever vaccine responses in identical twins.

The sequenced sample was CD4+ T cells sorted from blood. Every receptor here comes from a woman between 18 and 30 years old in good health.

The J gene is TRBJ1-2, the V gene TRBV12-3 or TRBV12-4; D gene unclear. V lost 6 bases to trimming and J lost 8 bases, with 16 bases between them. There are 13 residues in the CDR3. As DNA, the CDR3 is TGTGCCAGCAGCACTACGGGTAGAGGCGGCTACACCTTC. Residues: CASSTTGRGGYTF.

This clonotype was counted only a few times. The genes are TRBV28 and TRBJ2-1; 11 bases agree with TRBD2. The CDR3 sequence is 16 residues long. V shed 1 base, J shed 8 bases, and the junction held 7 bases outside the gene matches. Per germline, CDR1 MDHEN and CDR2 SYDVKM. The CDR3 protein is CASSLFTSGSSHEQFF. The CDR3 DNA follows: TGTGCCAGCAGTTTATTTACTAGCGGGAGTTCCCATGAGCAGTTCTTC.

V usage is TRBV28 and J usage is TRBJ2-5; D may correspond to TRBD1 or TRBD2 (6 bases each). CDR1 and CDR2 from the germline V gene are MDHEN and SYDVKM. V lost 8 bases to trimming and J lost 1 base, with 20 bases between them. CDR3 length: 16 amino acids. The DNA for the CDR3 is TGTGCCAGCCGCCAGGGGTTGAACGGGGGCCAAGAGACCCAGTACTTC. Translation gives CASRQGLNGGQETQYF. Looking up the rest from reference TRBV28 and TRBJ2-5 gives the full variable domain: DVKVTQSSRYLVKRTGEKVFLECVQDMDHENMFWYRQDPGLGLRLIYFSYDVKMKEKGDIPEGYSVSREKKERFSLILESASTNQTSMYLCASRQGLNGGQETQYFGPGTRLLVL.

V usage is TRBV28 and J usage is TRBJ2-1; TRBD1 might be the D (8 bases). The germline CDR1 and CDR2 sequences are MDHEN and SYDVKM. The CDR3 sequence is 12 residues long. The V end lost 11 bases, the J end lost 5 bases, and 13 bases lay between the germline ends. The CDR3 DNA follows: TGTGCCGCGGGGGACAGGAACAATGAGCAGTTCTTC. Translated: CAAGDRNNEQFF.

This clonotype was counted a few times. The V gene is TRBV15, the J gene TRBJ2-3, with no clear D. The CDR3 length is 14 residues. The germline V gene encodes CDR1 LNHNV and CDR2 YYDKDF (reference sequence). The V and J ends lost 3 bases and 4 bases respectively, with 11 bases between them. CDR3 sequence: CATSRVGIADTQYF. The CDR3 nucleotides read TGTGCCACCAGCAGGGTTGGTATCGCAGATACGCAGTATTTT.

The J gene is TRBJ2-1, the V gene TRBV4-1; 15 bases agree with TRBD2. In germline, CDR1 is MGHRA, CDR2 YSYEKL. The CDR3 is 18 amino acids. V gave up 0 bases and J gave up 5 bases; unmatched junction bases: 5. The CDR3 nucleotides are TGCGCCAGCAGCCAAGATCTGGGACTAGCGGGAGGCGACAATGAGCAGTTCTTC. It translates to CASSQDLGLAGGDNEQFF.

This clonotype was observed a handful of times. The V gene is TRBV4-1, the J gene TRBJ2-6; 9 positions agree with TRBD1. The CDR3 has 18 residues. V lost 2 bases to trimming and J lost 4 bases; unmatched junction nucleotides: 9. Germline V gene lookup returns CDR1 MGHRA and CDR2 YSYEKL. The CDR3 nucleotides read TGCGCCAGCAGCCAAAACAGACAGGGGGGATCCGGGGCCAACGTCCTGACTTTC. Encoded protein: CASSQNRQGGSGANVLTF.

This clonotype was found a few times. V usage is TRBV7-3 and J usage is TRBJ2-1, with TRBD2 identical over 10 bases. With V trimmed by 2 bases and J by 15 bases, 10 bases remained unmatched. CDR1 and CDR2 from the germline V gene are SGHTA and FQGTGA. The CDR3 covers 14 residues. This CDR3 is CASSLSASGRLVFF. CDR3 DNA sequence: TGTGCCAGCAGCTTATCGGCTAGCGGGAGATTAGTGTTCTTC.

The chain links TRBV11-3 to TRBJ2-3; D is perhaps TRBD1 or TRBD2 (5 bases each). The CDR3 has 16 residues. Trimming left V 5 bases short and J 0 bases short, with 15 bases between. The germline V gene encodes CDR1 SGHNT and CDR2 YENEEA. The CDR3 region has the DNA TGTGCCAGCAGCCTCGGGGCTAGTCCAAGCACAGATACGCAGTATTTT. The encoded protein is CASSLGASPSTDTQYF.

This chain uses TRBV24-1 with TRBJ2-1, with 9 positions matching TRBD2. Germline CDR1 and CDR2: KGHDR and SFDVKD. The junction had 7 bases not matched to a gene; V was cut back by 5 bases and J by 6 bases. This CDR3 contains 15 residues. CDR3 bases: TGTGCCACCAGTGCTCCGGGACTAGCCCGCAATGAGCAGTTCTTC. Translated, it gives CATSAPGLARNEQFF.

This clonotype was found a few times. This chain links TRBV5-5 with TRBJ2-2; tentatively, D is TRBD1 or TRBD2 (5 bases each). The ends were cut back, 4 bases at V and 3 bases at J, with 19 bases in the middle. The CDR3 spans 17 residues. Germline-derived CDR1 and CDR2 are SGHKS and YYEKEE (reference sequence). CDR3 sequence (DNA): TGTGCCAGCAGCGCAAGCCCCCCGGGACGGGACACCGGGGAGCTGTTTTTT. Its translation: CASSASPPGRDTGELFF.

This chain joins TRBV19 and TRBJ2-2; 14 bases fit TRBD2. V shed 3 bases and J 6 bases; nucleotides not matched to a gene: 6. The CDR3 runs to 17 residues. The germline gives CDR1 LNHDA, CDR2 SQIVND (reference sequence). The chain's CDR3 is CASSIHQTSGRAGELFF. In DNA form, the CDR3 reads TGTGCCAGTAGTATTCATCAGACTAGCGGGAGGGCCGGGGAGCTGTTTTTT.

The chain recombines TRBV3-1 with TRBJ2-3; 8 bases align to TRBD1. Germline CDR1 and CDR2: LGHDT and YNNKEL (reference sequence). The junction had 3 bases not matched to a gene; V was cut back by 6 bases and J by 4 bases. The CDR3 loop spans 13 amino acids. CDR3 in DNA: TGTGCCAGCAGGACAGGGGTCGCAGATACGCAGTATTTT. This encodes CASRTGVADTQYF.

This clonotype has a handful of counts. This chain connects TRBV5-6 to TRBJ2-7; D uncertain. This CDR3 is built from 14 residues. Trimming left V 2 bases short and J 0 bases short, with 9 bases between. Germline V gene data show CDR1 as SGHDT and CDR2 as YYEEEE. The CDR3 DNA reads as TGTGCCAGCAGCTTCGGCGGAAACTCCTACGAGCAGTACGTC. Protein: CASSFGGNSYEQYV.

The gene calls are TRBV20-1 and TRBJ2-2, with D unresolved. Between the trimmed V and J ends, which lost 0 bases and 0 bases, there was a span of 5 bases. Germline V gene sequence: CDR1 DFQATT, CDR2 SNEGSKA (reference sequence). The CDR3 extends over 14 amino acids. The DNA of the CDR3 is TGCAGTGCTAGAGAGGGCGCGAACACCGGGGAGCTGTTTTTT. Protein: CSAREGANTGELFF.

The gene calls are TRBV12-3 or TRBV12-4 and TRBJ1-2, with D uncertain. The V gene lost 6 bases and the J gene lost 4 bases, with 12 bases spanning the gap. The CDR3 sequence is 13 residues long. CDR3 coding DNA: TGTGCCAGCAGCGGGGATTTTGGCTATGGCTACACCTTC. Its protein product is CASSGDFGYGYTF.

This clonotype was seen repeatedly, ten times or more. The V call is TRBV12-3 or TRBV12-4, the J call TRBJ2-7, with 11 nucleotides matching TRBD2. The CDR3 spans 13 residues. Trimming removed 6 bases from V and 3 bases from J; junction bases left unmatched: 1. CDR3 nucleotides: TGTGCCAGCAGCCTAGCGGGAGGCTACGAGCAGTACTTC. It specifies CASSLAGGYEQYF.

This clonotype has just a few counts. The rearrangement uses TRBV7-9 and TRBJ2-1, with D perhaps matching TRBD2 (6 bases). Germline CDR1 reads SEHNR; CDR2 reads FQNEAQ (reference sequence). With 2 bases removed from V and 14 bases from J, the gap between germline ends came to 19 bases. The CDR3 length is 14 residues. As DNA, the CDR3 is TGTGCCAGCAGCTTATTGTCAGTCGGGAGTAATGAGTTCTTC. Protein sequence: CASSLLSVGSNEFF.

This clonotype showed up just a few times. The J gene is TRBJ2-4, the V gene TRBV29-1; TRBD1 matches 9 bases. The CDR3 runs 14 residues. With V trimmed by 4 bases and J by 1 base, 2 bases remained unmatched. Germline V gene data show CDR1 as SQVTM and CDR2 as ANQGSEA. CDR3 residues: CSVGTGVAKNIQYF. Here the CDR3 DNA reads TGCAGCGTTGGGACAGGGGTGGCCAAAAACATTCAGTACTTC.

In this sample, this clonotype turned up a few times. This sequence joins TRBV4-1 and TRBJ2-3; 7 positions match TRBD2. CDR1 MGHRA and CDR2 YSYEKL come from the germline V gene. CDR3 length: 17 residues. The trim removed 1 base at V and 1 base at J, leaving 8 bases unmatched. In nucleotides, the CDR3 is TGCGCCAGCAGCCAAGTGGAAGGTGCGGGGGGCACAGATACGCAGTATTTT. It codes for CASSQVEGAGGTDTQYF.

The chain recombines TRBV12-3 or TRBV12-4 with TRBJ1-1; the D gene is possibly TRBD1 (5 bases). V was cut by 3 bases and J by 5 bases, with 13 bases left in between. The CDR3 is made up of 14 amino acids. CDR3 DNA: TGTGCCAGCAGTTTTGGGGGGGTCACAACTGAAGCTTTCTTT. Its protein is CASSFGGVTTEAFF.

The CDR3 DNA reads as TGTGCCAGCAGCGGAGACACAAAAGCGGAGACCCAGTACTTC. This encodes CASSGDTKAETQYF. The genes are TRBV2 and TRBJ2-5; D ambiguous. Germline V gene lookup returns CDR1 SNHLY and CDR2 FYNNEI. The CDR3 totals 14 residues. V dropped 6 bases and J dropped 5 bases, with 16 bases sitting between them.

This clonotype was recorded many times. The genes are TRBV12-3 or TRBV12-4 and TRBJ1-1; perhaps TRBD1 as D (5 bases). The CDR3 covers 15 residues. Deletions cut 2 bases from V and 5 bases from J, with 15 bases between. The CDR3 DNA follows: TGTGCCAGCAGTTTATGGGGCAGGGCCACTACTGAAGCTTTCTTT. Translated, it gives CASSLWGRATTEAFF.

The chain links TRBV12-3 or TRBV12-4 to TRBJ2-3; perhaps TRBD2 as D (5 bases). V lost 1 base and J 7 bases, leaving 15 bases between the germline ends. This CDR3 is 15 amino acids long. DNA of the CDR3: TGTGCCAGCAGTTTAGGAGGGCTAGGTTTCAATACGCAGTATTTT. Translated, it gives CASSLGGLGFNTQYF.

V usage is TRBV20-1 and J usage is TRBJ2-1; D possibly corresponds to TRBD2 (7 bases). The CDR3 extends over 15 amino acids. Per germline, CDR1 DFQATT and CDR2 SNEGSKA (reference sequence). V was clipped by 1 base and J by 6 bases, with 16 bases between them. The CDR3 coding sequence is TGCAGTGCTAGAGGTGACTGGGGAGGGGGCAATGAGCAGTTCTTC. This translates into CSARGDWGGGNEQFF.

This clonotype was picked up many times. The chain has TRBV5-1 and TRBJ1-1, with 9 bases fitting TRBD1. V was clipped by 3 bases and J by 1 base; unmatched bases: 7. The length of the CDR3 is 16 residues. Germline V gives CDR1 SGHRS, CDR2 YFSETQ. The DNA of the CDR3 is TGCGCCAGCAGCTCTGGACAGGGGTTATCGAACACTGAAGCTTTCTTT. It codes for CASSSGQGLSNTEAFF.